This T cell receptor (beta chain) was identified during a study of shared clonotypes between healthy human individuals. All of the donors resided in Nashville, Tennessee, and each was a Caucasian adult. This clone was detected only a few times. Antigen: not known. Study-level findings and limits: Generation probabilities of non-shared clonotypes were lower (relative to those shared by all four donors).

Sequencing used immunoSEQ multiplex PCR; TCRdb keeps in-frame clones, though not all of them. This table has about 100,000 clones, more than 65% appearing once. The CDR3 totals 15 residues. The germline V and J ends were trimmed by 8 bases and 8 bases, with 25 bases remaining between them. Germline V gives CDR1 MNHEY, CDR2 SMNVEV (reference sequence). The chain carries TRBV27 and TRBJ2-7, with D perhaps matching TRBD1 or TRBD2 (5 bases each). This receptor was identified in a woman in her thirties in good health. Sample: memory CD8+ T cells sorted from blood. Regarding subset: CD45RO+ cells pooled with CCR7-negative TemRA cells. CDR3 sequence: CASAPSLGTRHQQYF. The CDR3 DNA sequence: TGTGCCAGCGCCCCTTCCCTCGGGACCAGGCATCAGCAGTACTTC.